This entry is about one TCR beta chain. Its antigen is undetermined. These data originate in a study of CXCR3-negative and CXCR3-positive naive CD8 T cells. Study-wide results and limits: Cryopreserved cells partially lost CXCR3 expression, and fresh PBMCs were used in most assays. Both of the naive subsets showed about the same high diversity, but memory CD8+ cells had much less. Naive cells that were CXCR3-positive had more hydrophobic TRB CDR3s (compared with CXCR3-negative naive cells). Similar levels of surface CD5 were seen between naive subsets; TCR strength was inferred from TRB CDR3 properties.

The germline gives CDR1 SQVTM, CDR2 ANQGSEA. The CDR3 totals 16 residues. Naivety in CD8+ T cells corresponded to a CD45RO-CCR7+CD27+CD95- phenotype. UMI-labeled TRB cDNA libraries were prepared by 5' RACE. TCRdb reanalyzed the 5' RACE reads, giving one entry per CDR3 protein sequence and no DNA. In all, the sample yields about 150,000 distinct CDR3 sequences. The source of this sequence is a human donor in good health. Some clones in this sample may be carry-over from other donors' samples. Source material: naive CXCR3+ CD8+ T cells from blood. Specified subset: CD45RO-CCR7+CD27+CD95- naive CD8+ T cells expressing CXCR3 (TNR3+). This sequence joins TRBV29-1 and TRBJ2-2. The CDR3 spells CSVLSANTLGTGELFF.